This record concerns one T cell receptor beta chain sequence. Trimming took off 8 bases at V and 2 bases at J, with 9 bases between the two ends. Germline V gene lookup returns CDR1 SEHNR and CDR2 FQNEAQ (reference sequence). The CDR3 length is 12 residues. Measured with immunoSEQ multiplex PCR; TCRdb has only the in-frame clones, and not every one. The sample consists of more than 80,000 clones, roughly 88% of them appearing once. These data originate in a study of T cell responses to AZD1222 COVID-19 vaccine. The rearrangement joins TRBV7-9 to TRBJ1-2, with D unresolved. This sequence originates from an adult in good health. Sequencing was performed on peripheral blood, taken on day 0 of AZD1222 vaccination. CDR3 bases: TGTGCCAGCGGGCAGACCAACTATGGCTACACCTTC. The encoded protein is CASGQTNYGYTF.